Each of the 17 T cell receptor beta chains below was sequenced from the same sample in a study of cytomegalovirus exposure and HLA in healthy donors. The PCR employed 60 Vbeta primers together with 13 Jbeta primers. Here immunoSEQ multiplex PCR was the method, and the copy in TCRdb shows in-frame clones only, minus some. The sample includes over 150,000 clones, around four fifths of them seen just once. Sequenced input: PBMCs. These receptors originate from a male donor in good health and CMV-seropositive.

The genes are TRBV30 and TRBJ1-3; TRBD1 matches at 9 bases. With 3 bases clipped from V and 2 bases from J, the junction kept 5 bases outside the gene matches. Looked up from germline, CDR1 is GTSNPN and CDR2 is SVGIG (reference sequence). CDR3 length: 15 amino acids. The CDR3 nucleotides read TGTGCCTGGAGGCCGGGACAGGGAGCTGGAAACACCATATATTTT. This translates into CAWRPGQGAGNTIYF.

This clone was seen more than once but under ten times. The chain joins TRBV30 to TRBJ1-1, with 8 nucleotides matching TRBD1. J lost 10 bases, V lost 2 bases, and 6 bases had no gene match. The CDR3 runs to 12 residues. Germline V lookup: CDR1 GTSNPN, CDR2 SVGIG (reference sequence). Written as DNA, the CDR3 is TGTGCCTGGAGTAAAGGACAGGGAGCAGCTTTCTTT. It specifies CAWSKGQGAAFF.

The V gene is TRBV5-6, the J gene TRBJ2-7; D possibly corresponds to TRBD1 (6 bases). The CDR3 has 17 residues. Germline CDR1 and CDR2: SGHDT and YYEEEE. Trimming removed 6 bases at V and 4 bases at J, with 26 bases between. DNA of the CDR3: TGTGCCAGCACCGGGCGGCTCGGGACAAAGGTCATTTACGAGCAGTACTTC. Encoded protein: CASTGRLGTKVIYEQYF.

Remarks on this clone: The sample has other DNA sequences that encode this CDR3 too. In DNA, the CDR3 is TGCGCCAGCAGCCCCTCACTAGCGGGGGGATACCAAGAGACCCAGTACTTC. It encodes CASSPSLAGGYQETQYF. The rearrangement links TRBV5-1 to TRBJ2-5; TRBD2 matches 12 bases. CDR1 is SGHRS and CDR2 is YFSETQ in the germline V gene. The CDR3 covers 17 residues. J was trimmed by 0 bases and V by 4 bases; bases with no gene match: 7.

V and J are TRBV6-6 and TRBJ1-1, with 8 bases that match TRBD1. The CDR3 extends over 12 amino acids. CDR1 and CDR2 (germline): MNHNY, SVGAGI (reference sequence). V shed 8 bases, J shed 5 bases, and the junction held 4 bases outside the gene matches. CDR3 bases: TGTGCCAGCCAGAGACAGGGGACTGAAGCTTTCTTT. The encoded protein is CASQRQGTEAFF.

The chain joins TRBV4-1 to TRBJ2-1, with 7 bases lining up with TRBD1. The V segment lost 6 bases and the J segment 4 bases; nucleotides outside the gene matches: 9. The CDR3 length is 15 residues. Germline V gives CDR1 MGHRA, CDR2 YSYEKL. In nucleotides, the CDR3 is TGCGCCAGCAGTCATACCACAGGGGCATACAATGAGCAGTTCTTC. It yields the protein CASSHTTGAYNEQFF.

The chain has TRBV18 and TRBJ2-5; a weak D match, TRBD2 (6 bases). Germline V gene data show CDR1 as KGHSH and CDR2 as LQKENI. The V end was cut by 3 bases, the J end by 2 bases, with 10 bases between. The length of the CDR3 is 14 residues. The DNA of the CDR3 is TGTGCCAGCTCACCGTCCCGGGGGCAAGAGACCCAGTACTTC. Encoded protein: CASSPSRGQETQYF.

This rearrangement joins TRBV5-1 to TRBJ1-1; maybe TRBD1 (6 bases). CDR3 length equals 17 residues. CDR1 is SGHRS and CDR2 is YFSETQ in the germline V gene. Deletions cut 0 bases from V and 0 bases from J, with 15 bases between. The CDR3 coding sequence is TGCGCCAGCAGCTTGGCGGGTGGGACAAACATGAACACTGAAGCTTTCTTT. Protein: CASSLAGGTNMNTEAFF.

V usage is TRBV18 and J usage is TRBJ1-1, with D possibly being TRBD1 (5 bases). Germline V lookup: CDR1 KGHSH, CDR2 LQKENI. The CDR3 extends over 14 amino acids. The V and J ends lost 5 bases and 1 base respectively, with 11 bases between them. The CDR3 spells CASSSQGSNTEAFF. The CDR3 nucleotides read TGTGCCAGCTCAAGTCAGGGCTCGAACACTGAAGCTTTCTTT.

V is TRBV9 and J is TRBJ1-2, with D maybe TRBD1 (6 bases). Trimming shortened V by 4 bases and J by 5 bases, and 15 bases separated the two germline ends. The CDR3 length is 14 residues. Germline lookup yields CDR1 SGDLS and CDR2 YYNGEE. The CDR3 bases are TGTGCCAGCAGCCCCCGGACAGATACGTATGGCTACACCTTC. It is translated as CASSPRTDTYGYTF.

The rearrangement links TRBV7-8 to TRBJ2-1; no clear D. The germline V gene has CDR1 SGHVS and CDR2 FQNEAQ. V dropped 4 bases and J dropped 6 bases, with 10 bases sitting between them. The length of the CDR3 is 13 residues. DNA of the CDR3: TGTGCCAGCAGCTCCGGGTTAGGCAATGAGCAGTTCTTC. It codes for CASSSGLGNEQFF.

This sequence joins TRBV9 and TRBJ1-1; D remains unclear. The V gene's germline CDR1 is SGDLS and CDR2 YYNGEE. There are 14 residues in the CDR3. V was shortened by 3 bases and J by 3 bases, with 12 bases between the two germline ends. The CDR3 DNA reads as TGTGCCAGCAGCGCATCGGACGGGGACACTGAAGCTTTCTTT. Translating gives CASSASDGDTEAFF.

J is TRBJ1-1 and V is TRBV15; TRBD1 aligns across 8 bases. This CDR3 comprises 16 residues. Trimming at V came to 5 bases and at J to 2 bases, leaving 10 bases not matched to a gene. Looked up from germline, CDR1 is LNHNV and CDR2 is YYDKDF (reference sequence). CDR3 residues: CATSEVGGQANTEAFF. CDR3 in DNA: TGTGCCACCAGCGAGGTTGGGGGACAGGCAAACACTGAAGCTTTCTTT.

The chain employs TRBV2 and TRBJ1-3; 10 bases fit TRBD1. Germline CDR1 is SNHLY and CDR2 is FYNNEI. The CDR3 sequence is 14 residues long. With 7 bases clipped from V and 7 bases from J, the junction kept 7 bases outside the gene matches. The CDR3 region is CASTPGQGSNTIYF. The CDR3 coding sequence is TGTGCCAGCACCCCGGGACAGGGGTCGAACACCATATATTTT. Filled out from reference TRBV2 and TRBJ1-3, the complete variable domain reads EPEVTQTPSHQVTQMGQEVILRCVPISNHLYFYWYRQILGQKVEFLVSFYNNEISEKSEIFDDQFSVERPDGSNFTLKIRSTKLEDSAMYFCASTPGQGSNTIYFGEGSWLTVV.

The chain is built from TRBV19 and TRBJ1-1; D unclear. The CDR3 is 14 amino acids. Germline loops: CDR1 LNHDA, CDR2 SQIVND (reference sequence). Trimming shortened V by 1 base and J by 0 bases, and 6 bases separated the two germline ends. As DNA, the CDR3 is TGTGCCAGTAGTATAGGTACAGTGAACACTGAAGCTTTCTTT. This translates into CASSIGTVNTEAFF.

The rearrangement links TRBV5-4 to TRBJ2-3; 9 bases agree with TRBD2. V dropped 0 bases and J dropped 0; count of bases not matched to a gene: 2. The CDR3 is made up of 16 amino acids. Germline CDR1 is SGHNT and CDR2 is YYREEE (reference sequence). CDR3 in DNA: TGTGCCAGCAGCTTGGGCCTAGCGGGGAGCACAGATACGCAGTATTTT. Protein product: CASSLGLAGSTDTQYF.

This chain joins TRBV7-9 and TRBJ2-7, with 9 nucleotides matching TRBD1. The CDR3 sequence is 17 residues long. The J segment lost 3 bases and the V segment lost 0 bases, leaving 9 bases of the junction unmatched. CDR1 and CDR2 from the germline V gene are SEHNR and FQNEAQ (reference sequence). CDR3 DNA: TGTGCCAGCAGCTTAGCGGGACAGGGCTACCTGAGCTACGAGCAGTACTTC. It yields the protein CASSLAGQGYLSYEQYF.